The sequence of this T cell receptor beta chain was determined in a study of PD-1 blockade in classical Hodgkin lymphoma (dated by TCRdb to 2019 to 2021). Regarding the study in general: Nivolumab dosing was 3 mg/kg intravenously every 2 weeks, continuing until either disease progression or unacceptable toxicity. A peripheral blood immune signature of response to PD-1 blockade in classical Hodgkin lymphoma was defined using TCR beta sequencing and CyTOF. The research as a whole found: CD4+ but not CD8+ TCR diversity rose significantly by C4D1 (p=0.0027 vs p=0.16), most apparent in complete responders (p=0.02). Patients starting nivolumab less than 1 year after ASCT had lower diversity and were excluded from later analyses to avoid confounding by immune reconstitution. Newly diagnosed patients were reported to have lower baseline TCR diversity than healthy donors, and relapsed/refractory patients were reported to have lower baseline TCR diversity still. Only a single clinical trial cohort was studied, and what caused the repertoire differences, possibly disease activity or prior therapy, remained undefined. Trial patients with a complete response had baseline diversity similar to that of newly diagnosed patients, while partial responders and progressors had significantly lower diversity.

The Qiagen DNeasy kit was used to extract genomic DNA both from unsorted PBMCs and from the negatively selected CD4+ and CD8+ fractions. TCR beta CDR3 regions were subjected to amplification by immunoSEQ multiplex PCR with primers that anneal to V and J segments. A synthetic immune receptor repertoire was used to minimize amplification bias, and any remaining bias was removed computationally after sequencing. The authors' analysis ran thus. Repertoire diversity was quantified as the Shannon entropy index using custom Python scripts. Unsorted, CD4+ and CD8+ repertoires were analyzed separately, except for combined analyses in which CD4+ and CD8+ sequences were merged in silico. A clone counted as expanded when the clone's frequency after treatment rose at least 2-fold relative to C1D1, and clones undetected at baseline were given a pseudocount of 0.5. Clones with 0 or 1 copy at C1D1 were classified as singleton clones, and clones with 2 or more copies were classified as non-singleton clones. Clones expanded in unsorted samples were assigned a CD4+, CD8+ or unknown annotation through matching of protein sequences in sorted samples from the same patient. Wilcoxon tests on paired samples were used to test changes in diversity from C1D1 to C4D1. TCRdb's version of the immuneACCESS table is confined to in-frame rearrangements and falls short of the full clone set. An unresolved V gene accounts for under half of the shortfall where checked; the remainder is of unknown origin. That table supplies the V and J calls and clone size; D and trimming were determined from the DNA. The sample contains tens of thousands of clones, about 80% of them found a single time. The ten largest clones add up to under 20% of the sample.

Interpreted using the paper, the time point label stands for: cycle 2 day 1 (C2D1) of nivolumab. Every trial patient had relapsed following autologous stem cell transplantation, and prior brentuximab vedotin exposure was what differed among cohorts A, B and C. The trial cohort was composed of around 60 patients with relapsed/refractory classical Hodgkin lymphoma, for whom complete response, partial response or progressive disease was recorded as best overall response. In the multi-cohort phase II CheckMate 205 trial, trial patients received single-agent nivolumab. An independent review committee assessed best overall response by applying the 2007 International Working Group response criteria. Trial PBMCs were obtained immediately prior to nivolumab initiation (C1D1) and on therapy at cycle 2 day 1 and cycle 4 day 1. Peripheral blood was collected in 8 mL Vacutainer Cell Preparation Tubes, from which PBMCs were isolated by centrifugation and then cryopreserved.

Trimmed from V: 2 bases; trimmed from J: 2 bases; junction bases lacking a gene match: 9. CDR1 SNHLY and CDR2 FYNNEI are derived from the germline V gene. From its cysteine to its phenylalanine, the CDR3 spans 18 amino acids. Only the CDR3 DNA stays, 54 bases, in frame from base 1. Comment on this clone: The antigen it recognizes is unknown. No base qualities exist here, and no much larger clone lies one base off it.

The input for sequencing was peripheral blood mononuclear cells (PBMCs), taken before the second cycle of nivolumab. The source is a human donor with classical Hodgkin lymphoma. This chain joins TRBV2 to TRBJ2-5, with TRBD2 identical over 12 junction bases. The CDR3 here reads CASSESASGGAVQETQYF. Here is the DNA: TGTGCCAGCAGTGAATCGGCTAGCGGGGGGGCCGTTCAAGAGACCCAGTACTTC.